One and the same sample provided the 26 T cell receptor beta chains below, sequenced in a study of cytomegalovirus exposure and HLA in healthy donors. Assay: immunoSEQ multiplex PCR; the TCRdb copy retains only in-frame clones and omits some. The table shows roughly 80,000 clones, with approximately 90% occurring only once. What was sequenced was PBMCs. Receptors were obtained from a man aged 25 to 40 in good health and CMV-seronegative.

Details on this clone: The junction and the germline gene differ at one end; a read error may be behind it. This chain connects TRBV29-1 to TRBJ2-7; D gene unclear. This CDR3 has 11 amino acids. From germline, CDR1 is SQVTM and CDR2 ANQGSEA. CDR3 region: CSVEDRRAMIF. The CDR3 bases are TGCAGCGTTGAAGACCGTCGTGCGATGATCTTC.

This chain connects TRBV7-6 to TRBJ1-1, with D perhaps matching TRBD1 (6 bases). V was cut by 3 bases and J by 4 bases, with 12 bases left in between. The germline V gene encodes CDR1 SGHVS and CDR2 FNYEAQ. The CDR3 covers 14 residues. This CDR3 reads CASSLGDMSTEAFF. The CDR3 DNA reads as TGTGCCAGCAGCTTGGGGGACATGAGCACTGAAGCTTTCTTT.

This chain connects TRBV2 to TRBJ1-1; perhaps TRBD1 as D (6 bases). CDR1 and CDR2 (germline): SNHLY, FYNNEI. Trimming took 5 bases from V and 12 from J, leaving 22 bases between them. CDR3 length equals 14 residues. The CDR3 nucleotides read TGTGCCAGCAGTATTAGCCAGGGACCAGGGGCACCTTTCTTT. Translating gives CASSISQGPGAPFF.

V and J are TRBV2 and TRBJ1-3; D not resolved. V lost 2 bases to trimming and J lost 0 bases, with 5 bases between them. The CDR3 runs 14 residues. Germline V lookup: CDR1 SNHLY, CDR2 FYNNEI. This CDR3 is CASSELSSGNTIYF. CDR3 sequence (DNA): TGTGCCAGCAGTGAACTGAGCTCTGGAAACACCATATATTTT.

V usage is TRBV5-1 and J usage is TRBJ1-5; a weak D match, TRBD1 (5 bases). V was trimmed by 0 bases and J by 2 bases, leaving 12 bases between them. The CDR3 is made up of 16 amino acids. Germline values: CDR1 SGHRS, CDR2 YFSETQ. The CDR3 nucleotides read TGCGCCAGCAGCTTGGGGGAGGCGGGGGGCAATCAGCCCCAGCATTTT. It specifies CASSLGEAGGNQPQHF. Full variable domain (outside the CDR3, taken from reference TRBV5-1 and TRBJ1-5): KAGVTQTPRYLIKTRGQQVTLSCSPISGHRSVSWYQQTPGQGLQFLFEYFSETQRNKGNFPGRFSGRQFSNSRSEMNVSTLELGDSALYLCASSLGEAGGNQPQHFGDGTRLSIL.

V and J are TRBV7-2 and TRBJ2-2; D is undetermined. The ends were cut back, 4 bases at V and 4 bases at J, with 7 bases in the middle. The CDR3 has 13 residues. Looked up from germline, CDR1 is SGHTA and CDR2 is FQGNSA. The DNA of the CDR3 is TGTGCCAGCAGCTCCGTATCCACCGGGGAGCTGTTTTTT. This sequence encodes CASSSVSTGELFF.

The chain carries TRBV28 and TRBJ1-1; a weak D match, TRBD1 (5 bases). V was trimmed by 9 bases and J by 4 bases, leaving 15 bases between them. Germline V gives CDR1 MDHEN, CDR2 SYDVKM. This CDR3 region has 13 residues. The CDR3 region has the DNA TGTGCCAGGGGTCCCAGGGTGGCCACTGAAGCTTTCTTT. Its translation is CARGPRVATEAFF.

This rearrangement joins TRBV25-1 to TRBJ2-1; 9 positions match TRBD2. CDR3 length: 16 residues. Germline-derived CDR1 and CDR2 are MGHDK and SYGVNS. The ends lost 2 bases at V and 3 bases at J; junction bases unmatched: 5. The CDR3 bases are TGTGCCAGCAGTGAAGGCGGGGGGGCAGTCTACAATGAGCAGTTCTTC. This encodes CASSEGGGAVYNEQFF.

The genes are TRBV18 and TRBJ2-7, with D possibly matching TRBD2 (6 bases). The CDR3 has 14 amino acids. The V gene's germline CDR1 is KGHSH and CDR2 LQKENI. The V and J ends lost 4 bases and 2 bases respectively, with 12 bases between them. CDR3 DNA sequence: TGTGCCAGCTCACTTCTGGGAGGAGCCTACGAGCAGTACTTC. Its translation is CASSLLGGAYEQYF.

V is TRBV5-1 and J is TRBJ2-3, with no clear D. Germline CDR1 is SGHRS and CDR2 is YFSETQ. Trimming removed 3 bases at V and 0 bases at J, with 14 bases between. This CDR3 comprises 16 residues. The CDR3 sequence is CASSSLSVSSTDTQYF. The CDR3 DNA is TGCGCCAGCAGCTCACTATCGGTCTCTAGCACAGATACGCAGTATTTT.

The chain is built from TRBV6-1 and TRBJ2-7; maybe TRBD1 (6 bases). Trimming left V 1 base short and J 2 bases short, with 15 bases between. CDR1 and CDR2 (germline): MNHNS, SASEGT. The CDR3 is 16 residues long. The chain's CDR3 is CASSEVGDGGPYEQYF. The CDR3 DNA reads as TGTGCCAGCAGTGAAGTCGGCGATGGGGGCCCCTACGAGCAGTACTTC.

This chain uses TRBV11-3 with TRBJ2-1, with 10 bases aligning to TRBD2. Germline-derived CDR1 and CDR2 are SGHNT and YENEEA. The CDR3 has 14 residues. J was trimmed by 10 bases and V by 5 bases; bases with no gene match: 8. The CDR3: CASSLAGVQGEQFF. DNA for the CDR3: TGTGCCAGCAGCCTAGCGGGAGTTCAGGGAGAGCAGTTCTTC.

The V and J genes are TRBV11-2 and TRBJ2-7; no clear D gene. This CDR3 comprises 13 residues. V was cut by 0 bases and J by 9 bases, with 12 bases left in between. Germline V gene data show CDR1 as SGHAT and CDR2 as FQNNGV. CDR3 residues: CASSLDVAATQYF. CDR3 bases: TGTGCCAGCAGCTTAGATGTCGCAGCGACGCAGTACTTC.

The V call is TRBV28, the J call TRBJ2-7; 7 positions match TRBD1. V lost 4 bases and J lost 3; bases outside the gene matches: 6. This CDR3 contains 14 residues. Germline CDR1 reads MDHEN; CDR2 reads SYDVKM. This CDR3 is CASSYPGQRYEQYF. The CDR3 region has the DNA TGTGCCAGCAGTTATCCGGGACAGCGCTACGAGCAGTACTTC.

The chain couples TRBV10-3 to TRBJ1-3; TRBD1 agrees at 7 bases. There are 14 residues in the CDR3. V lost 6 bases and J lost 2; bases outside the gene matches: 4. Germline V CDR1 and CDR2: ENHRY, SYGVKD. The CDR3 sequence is CAIRTTGTGNTIYF. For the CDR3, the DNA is TGTGCCATCAGGACGACAGGGACTGGAAACACCATATATTTT.

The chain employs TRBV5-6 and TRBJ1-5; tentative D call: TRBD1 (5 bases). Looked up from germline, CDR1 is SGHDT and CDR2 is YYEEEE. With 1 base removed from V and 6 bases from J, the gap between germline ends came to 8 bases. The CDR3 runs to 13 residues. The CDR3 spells CASSLLGGQPQHF. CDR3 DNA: TGTGCCAGCAGCTTGCTGGGGGGTCAGCCCCAGCATTTT.

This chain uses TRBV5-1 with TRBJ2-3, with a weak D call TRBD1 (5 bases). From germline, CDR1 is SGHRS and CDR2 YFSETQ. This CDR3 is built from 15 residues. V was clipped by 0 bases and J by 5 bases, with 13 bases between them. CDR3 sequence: CASSLVQGDGDTQYF. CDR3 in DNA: TGCGCCAGCAGCTTGGTTCAAGGGGATGGAGATACGCAGTATTTT.

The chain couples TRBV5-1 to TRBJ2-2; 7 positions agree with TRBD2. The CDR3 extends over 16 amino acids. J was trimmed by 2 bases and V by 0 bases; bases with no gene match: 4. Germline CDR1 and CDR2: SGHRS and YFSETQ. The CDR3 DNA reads TGCGCCAGCAGCTTGGAAGCTAGCGGAAACACCGGGGAGCTGTTTTTT. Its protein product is CASSLEASGNTGELFF. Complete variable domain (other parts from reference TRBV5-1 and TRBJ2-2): KAGVTQTPRYLIKTRGQQVTLSCSPISGHRSVSWYQQTPGQGLQFLFEYFSETQRNKGNFPGRFSGRQFSNSRSEMNVSTLELGDSALYLCASSLEASGNTGELFFGEGSRLTVL.

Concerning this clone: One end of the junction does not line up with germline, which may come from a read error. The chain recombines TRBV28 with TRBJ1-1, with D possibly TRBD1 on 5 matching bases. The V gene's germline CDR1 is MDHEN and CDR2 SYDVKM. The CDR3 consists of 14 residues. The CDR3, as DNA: TGTGCCAGCACTTTACGGACACTGAACACTGAAGCTTTCTTT. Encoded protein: CASTLRTLNTEAFF.

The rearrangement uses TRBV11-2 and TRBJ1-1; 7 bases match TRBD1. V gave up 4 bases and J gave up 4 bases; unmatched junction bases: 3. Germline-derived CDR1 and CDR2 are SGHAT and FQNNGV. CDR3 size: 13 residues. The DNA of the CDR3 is TGTGCCAGCAGCTCACAGGGGTCCACTGAAGCTTTCTTT. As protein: CASSSQGSTEAFF.

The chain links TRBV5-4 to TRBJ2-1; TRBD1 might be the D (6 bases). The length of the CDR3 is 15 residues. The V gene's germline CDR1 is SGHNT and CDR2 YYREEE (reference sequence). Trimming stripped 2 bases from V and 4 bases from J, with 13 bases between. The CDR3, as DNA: TGTGCCAGCAGCTTAGGGGGACGGGCATACAATGAGCAGTTCTTC. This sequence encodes CASSLGGRAYNEQFF. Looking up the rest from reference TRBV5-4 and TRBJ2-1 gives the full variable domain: ETGVTQSPTHLIKTRGQQVTLRCSSQSGHNTVSWYQQALGQGPQFIFQYYREEENGRGNFPPRFSGLQFPNYSSELNVNALELDDSALYLCASSLGGRAYNEQFFGPGTRLTVL.

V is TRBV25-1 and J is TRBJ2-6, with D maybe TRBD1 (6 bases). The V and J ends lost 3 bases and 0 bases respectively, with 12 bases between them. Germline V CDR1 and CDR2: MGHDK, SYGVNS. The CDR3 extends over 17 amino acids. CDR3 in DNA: TGTGCCAGCAGTGATCGGGACACCAGCTCTGGGGCCAACGTCCTGACTTTC. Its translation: CASSDRDTSSGANVLTF.

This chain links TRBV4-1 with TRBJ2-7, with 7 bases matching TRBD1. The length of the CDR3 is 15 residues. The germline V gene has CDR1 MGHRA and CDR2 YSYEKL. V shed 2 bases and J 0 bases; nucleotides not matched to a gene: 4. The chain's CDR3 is CASSQQGDSSYEQYF. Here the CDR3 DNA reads TGCGCCAGCAGCCAACAAGGGGACAGCTCCTACGAGCAGTACTTC.

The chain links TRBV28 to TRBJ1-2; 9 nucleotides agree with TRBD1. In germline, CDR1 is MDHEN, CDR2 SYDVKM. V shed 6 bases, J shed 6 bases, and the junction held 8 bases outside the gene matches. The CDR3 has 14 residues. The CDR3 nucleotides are TGTGCCAGCAGATCGGGACAGGGTTTTAATGGCTACACCTTC. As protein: CASRSGQGFNGYTF.

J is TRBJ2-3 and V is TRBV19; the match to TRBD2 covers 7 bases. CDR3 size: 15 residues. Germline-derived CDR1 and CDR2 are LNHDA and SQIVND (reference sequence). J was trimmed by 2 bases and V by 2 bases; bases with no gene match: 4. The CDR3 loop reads CASSITSADTDTQYF. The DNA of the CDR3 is TGTGCCAGTAGTATAACTAGCGCCGACACAGATACGCAGTATTTT.

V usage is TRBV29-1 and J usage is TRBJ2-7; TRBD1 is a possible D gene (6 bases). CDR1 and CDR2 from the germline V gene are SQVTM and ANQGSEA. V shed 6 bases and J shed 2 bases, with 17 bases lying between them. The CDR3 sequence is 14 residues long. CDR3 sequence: CSVKRRGQPYEQYF. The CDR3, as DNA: TGCAGCGTAAAACGTAGGGGACAACCCTACGAGCAGTACTTC.